This T cell receptor (beta chain) originates from a study of shared clonotypes between healthy human individuals. A word on this clone: A clone one base away is much larger, so this may be a read error.

For unsorted samples, genomic DNA was extracted from roughly 100 million PBMCs. Repertoires were generated with immunoSEQ multiplex PCR, while TCRdb's copy carries only in-frame clones and drops some. The sample has 530,000 or so clones, nearly 80% seen once. The sequence was collected from a middle-aged woman in good health. Some clones in this sample may be carry-over from other donors' samples. Sequencing input: PBMCs.

In DNA form, the CDR3 reads TGTGCCTGGAGTGTATCCCTTATTGGGGGCTACGCCTTC. It encodes CAWSVSLIGGYAF. The V call is TRBV30, the J call TRBJ1-2; weak D call: TRBD1 (6 bases). The CDR3 loop spans 13 amino acids. Germline V gene lookup returns CDR1 GTSNPN and CDR2 SVGIG (reference sequence).